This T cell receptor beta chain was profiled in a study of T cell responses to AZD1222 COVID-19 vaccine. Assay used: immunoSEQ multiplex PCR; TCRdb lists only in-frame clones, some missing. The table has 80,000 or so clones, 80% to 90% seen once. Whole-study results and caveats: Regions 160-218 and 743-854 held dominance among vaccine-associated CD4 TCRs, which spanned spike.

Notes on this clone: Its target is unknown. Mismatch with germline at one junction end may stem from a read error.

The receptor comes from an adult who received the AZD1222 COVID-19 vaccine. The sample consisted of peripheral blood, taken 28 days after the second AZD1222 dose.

DNA of the CDR3: TGTGCCAGCATTCAGCCCCAGCATTTT. Protein: CASIQPQHF. The rearrangement links TRBV25-1 to TRBJ1-5; D unclear. The CDR3 sequence is 9 residues long. Per the germline V gene, CDR1 is MGHDK and CDR2 is SYGVNS.